Following are 30 T cell receptor beta chains from one sample sequenced in a study of type 1 regulatory T cells. For these TCRs, the target antigens are not known. In TCRdb, the reads were re-called with MiXCR into one record per CDR3 protein. The sample has approximately 43,000 distinct CDR3 sequences, 9.5% to 15% seen once. Sequenced sample: cultured non-Tr1 T cells, either the whole culture or a sorted T cell fraction (not recorded which). The receptors derive from a human donor in good health.

Note on this clonotype: The junction shows a germline mismatch at one end, possibly a read error. The V gene is TRBV7-7, the J gene TRBJ2-3; maybe TRBD2 (5 bases). Per germline, CDR1 SSHAT and CDR2 FNYEAQ (reference sequence). The length of the CDR3 is 15 residues. CDR3 residues: CASSPAEQSTDTQYF. The CDR3 nucleotides read TGTGCTAGCAGCCCAGCGGAACAGAGCACAGATACGCAGTATTTT.

This sequence joins TRBV28 and TRBJ2-7; D is perhaps TRBD2 (6 bases). Germline values: CDR1 MDHEN, CDR2 SYDVKM. The CDR3 has 12 residues. V lost 7 bases to trimming and J lost 4 bases, with 11 bases between them. The CDR3 protein is CASKEGPYEQYF. The CDR3 nucleotides read TGTGCCAGCAAGGAGGGACCTTACGAGCAGTACTTC.

The J gene is TRBJ2-1, the V gene TRBV5-1; 9 bases are shared with TRBD2. Losses at the gene ends were 4 bases for V and 8 bases for J; bases not matched to a gene: 7. Germline V gives CDR1 SGHRS, CDR2 YFSETQ. CDR3 size: 14 residues. This CDR3 reads CASSEASGKHEQFF. For the CDR3, the DNA is TGCGCCAGCAGCGAGGCTAGCGGGAAACATGAGCAGTTCTTC.

With respect to this clonotype: The junction shows a germline mismatch at one end, possibly a read error. This chain links TRBV12-3 or TRBV12-4 with TRBJ1-1; TRBD1 might be the D (5 bases). There are 14 residues in the CDR3. The CDR3 loop is CVSTFGGMNTEAFF. Here the CDR3 DNA reads TGTGTCAGCACCTTTGGGGGAATGAACACTGAAGCTTTCTTT.

The chain employs TRBV6-5 and TRBJ2-3; 8 nucleotides align to TRBD2. V was pared by 4 bases and J by 6 bases, with 15 bases of the junction left unmatched. Germline V gene sequence: CDR1 MNHEY, CDR2 SVGAGI. The CDR3 totals 17 residues. This chain's CDR3 is CASSSRLSSGQGDTQYF. CDR3 sequence (DNA): TGTGCCAGCAGTTCCCGTCTATCTAGCGGGCAGGGGGATACGCAGTATTTT.

This clonotype turned up a few times. DNA for the CDR3: TGTGCCAGCAGCGCCCAGGTGGGCCCCAACGAGCAGTACTTC. It specifies CASSAQVGPNEQYF. This rearrangement joins TRBV7-2 to TRBJ2-7; D is uncertain. The CDR3 loop spans 14 amino acids. Germline-derived CDR1 and CDR2 are SGHTA and FQGNSA. V lost 5 bases and J lost 5, with 16 bases in between.

By sample fraction, this clonotype is medium-sized (0.01 to 0.1%). For the CDR3, the DNA is TGTGCCAGCAGTATCGCGACAGGGGGCTACGAGCAGTACTTC. Translating it yields CASSIATGGYEQYF. The chain has TRBV12-3 or TRBV12-4 and TRBJ2-7; TRBD1 agrees at 9 bases. The V and J ends lost 5 bases and 3 bases, in that order; junction bases with no gene match: 5. The CDR3 loop spans 14 amino acids.

This clonotype is medium-sized (0.01 to 0.1%) within its sample. The CDR3 region has the DNA TGTGCCAGCAGCCAAGAAACAGACATTCAGTACTTC. This sequence encodes CASSQETDIQYF. This sequence joins TRBV4-2 and TRBJ2-4; D gene unclear. Trimming took off 0 bases at V and 8 bases at J, with 5 bases between the two ends. Germline CDR1 LGHNA, CDR2 YNFKEQ. The CDR3 spans 12 residues.

The sample holds a few counts of this clonotype. The chain employs TRBV12-3 or TRBV12-4 and TRBJ2-2; D may be TRBD2 (5 bases). The CDR3 length is 16 residues. V gave up 2 bases and J gave up 3 bases, with 13 bases separating them. This CDR3 reads CASSLIPADYTGELFF. The CDR3 DNA follows: TGTGCCAGCAGTTTAATCCCAGCGGATTACACCGGGGAGCTGTTTTTT.

Ten or more counts support this clonotype. The chain employs TRBV7-2 and TRBJ1-2; perhaps TRBD1 as D (6 bases). Trimming cost V 5 bases and J 3 bases, with 16 bases left between them. This CDR3 has 15 residues. In germline, CDR1 is SGHTA, CDR2 FQGNSA. The CDR3, as DNA: TGTGCCAGCAGCCCAAGGGTAGGGGGTGACTATGGCTACACCTTC. Translated, it gives CASSPRVGGDYGYTF.

The chain recombines TRBV19 with TRBJ2-3; 7 bases map to TRBD1. CDR1 is LNHDA, CDR2 SQIVND, per germline (reference sequence). The V gene end was trimmed by 7 bases and the J gene end by 2 bases; junction bases not matched to a gene: 9. The CDR3 loop spans 15 amino acids. The CDR3 loop reads CASNSRTGYTDTQYF. The CDR3 region has the DNA TGTGCCAGTAACTCGAGGACAGGTTACACAGATACGCAGTATTTT.

This clonotype was picked up many times. The chain combines TRBV5-1 with TRBJ2-1; D perhaps matches TRBD2 (5 bases). Trimming removed 0 bases from V and 5 bases from J, with 9 bases in between. Per the germline V gene, CDR1 is SGHRS and CDR2 is YFSETQ. This CDR3 comprises 14 residues. This CDR3 is CASSLVRGDNEQFF. CDR3 DNA: TGCGCCAGCAGCTTGGTACGGGGAGACAATGAGCAGTTCTTC.

CDR3 loop: CSARGAPRGRTYEQYF. The CDR3 DNA is TGCAGTGCTAGAGGGGCCCCCCGTGGGAGGACCTACGAGCAGTACTTC. V gene TRBV20-1 combines with J gene TRBJ2-7, with a tentative D call TRBD2 (6 bases). Trimming stripped 1 base from V and 2 bases from J, with 18 bases between. The germline V gene has CDR1 DFQATT and CDR2 SNEGSKA (reference sequence). This CDR3 spans 16 amino acids.

To note about this clonotype: A much bigger clone sits one base away, suggesting this may be a read error. This chain uses TRBV7-2 with TRBJ2-1; D is perhaps TRBD2 (6 bases). Germline lookup yields CDR1 SGHTA and CDR2 FQGNSA. The CDR3 is 15 amino acids. CDR3 in amino acids: CANSPGLVPYNEQFF. The CDR3 DNA reads as TGTGCCAACAGCCCGGGACTCGTCCCTTACAATGAGCAGTTCTTC.

Ten or more counts support this clonotype. V and J are TRBV7-2 and TRBJ2-7; no definite D call. CDR1 SGHTA and CDR2 FQGNSA come from the germline V gene. Trimming shortened V by 5 bases and J by 0 bases, and 11 bases separated the two germline ends. The CDR3 loop spans 14 amino acids. The CDR3 DNA is TGTGCCAGCAGCCCCCCCCCCAGCTCCTACGAGCAGTACTTC. It yields the protein CASSPPPSSYEQYF.

This clonotype has more than one count but fewer than ten. The rearrangement uses TRBV20-1 and TRBJ2-2; D unresolved. CDR1 is DFQATT and CDR2 is SNEGSKA in the germline V gene (reference sequence). This CDR3 has 14 residues. Deletions cut 5 bases from V and 0 bases from J, with 10 bases between. CDR3 DNA sequence: TGCAGTGCTCCCCCCCCTCCGAACACCGGGGAGCTGTTTTTT. This translates into CSAPPPPNTGELFF.

This rearrangement joins TRBV3-1 to TRBJ1-2; D may be TRBD1 (5 bases). The germline V gene has CDR1 LGHDT and CDR2 YNNKEL (reference sequence). This CDR3 has 14 residues. Between the trimmed V and J ends, which lost 8 bases and 0 bases, there was a span of 13 bases. The CDR3 loop is CASGPGTANYGYTF. As DNA, the CDR3 is TGTGCCAGCGGCCCGGGGACGGCTAACTATGGCTACACCTTC.

There are many counts of this clonotype. V gene TRBV5-1 combines with J gene TRBJ1-6, with 8 bases identical to TRBD1. The length of the CDR3 is 14 residues. The ends lost 3 bases at V and 8 bases at J; junction bases unmatched: 4. In germline, CDR1 is SGHRS, CDR2 YFSETQ. The CDR3 protein is CASSSGQGDSPLHF. In nucleotides, the CDR3 is TGCGCCAGCAGCTCCGGACAGGGCGATTCACCCCTCCACTTT.

This clonotype has more than one count but fewer than ten. The chain combines TRBV6-5 with TRBJ2-3; no clear D gene. Germline loops: CDR1 MNHEY, CDR2 SVGAGI. Deletions cut 0 bases from V and 4 bases from J, with 11 bases between. This CDR3 is 15 amino acids long. The chain's CDR3 is CASSYSGAWADTQYF. The CDR3 bases are TGTGCCAGCAGTTACTCGGGCGCTTGGGCAGATACGCAGTATTTT.

This clonotype has ten or more counts. V is TRBV5-1 and J is TRBJ2-1, with D hard to call. Trimming took 2 bases from V and 1 from J, leaving 10 bases between them. Germline V CDR1 and CDR2: SGHRS, YFSETQ. The CDR3 is 15 residues long. The CDR3 coding sequence is TGCGCCAGCAGCTTAACTGGCGAGTCCTACAATGAGCAGTTCTTC. Translating gives CASSLTGESYNEQFF.

V is TRBV6-1 and J is TRBJ2-3; D gene ambiguous. V was shortened by 1 base and J by 6 bases, with 11 bases between the two germline ends. In germline, CDR1 is MNHNS, CDR2 SASEGT. This CDR3 spans 14 amino acids. The CDR3 sequence: CASSEGGISDTQYF. The DNA of the CDR3 is TGTGCCAGCAGTGAAGGGGGAATATCCGATACGCAGTATTTT.

This clonotype occurred a few times. The chain couples TRBV5-1 to TRBJ2-2; D not certain. Germline V CDR1 and CDR2: SGHRS, YFSETQ. The V and J ends lost 0 bases and 2 bases respectively, with 8 bases between them. The CDR3 length is 15 residues. CDR3 protein: CASSLVTVNTGELFF. The CDR3 coding sequence is TGCGCCAGCAGCTTGGTAACGGTAAACACCGGGGAGCTGTTTTTT.

This clonotype has only a few counts. This chain connects TRBV6-1 to TRBJ2-1; D remains unclear. The CDR3 extends over 12 amino acids. Trimming removed 2 bases at V and 7 bases at J, with 6 bases between. CDR1 is MNHNS and CDR2 is SASEGT in the germline V gene. CDR3 sequence (DNA): TGTGCCAGCAGTGAAATAGGAAATGAGCAGTTCTTC. As protein: CASSEIGNEQFF.

About this clonotype itself: Sequence at one end of the junction differs from germline and may be a read error. The chain employs TRBV4-2 and TRBJ2-3; 12 positions match TRBD1. The CDR3 spans 16 residues. CDR1 and CDR2 from the germline V gene are LGHNA and YNFKEQ. CDR3 nucleotides: TGCGCCAGCAGCCAAGAGGGGGGACAGGGGGCGAATACGCAGTATTTT. It yields the protein CASSQEGGQGANTQYF.

The sample holds many counts of this clonotype. The chain joins TRBV27 to TRBJ2-7, with a weak D call TRBD1 (6 bases). This CDR3 has 15 residues. The germline V gene encodes CDR1 MNHEY and CDR2 SMNVEV (reference sequence). V was clipped by 5 bases and J by 4 bases, with 18 bases between them. The chain's CDR3 is CASSPPTGLVYEQYF. CDR3 DNA sequence: TGTGCCAGCAGTCCGCCCACAGGGTTGGTGTACGAGCAGTACTTC.

This clonotype was recorded at least ten times. As DNA, the CDR3 is TGTGCCAGCAGTTCCGGAGCGGGAGGGCTCACAGATACGCAGTATTTT. Its translation is CASSSGAGGLTDTQYF. This rearrangement joins TRBV27 to TRBJ2-3; the match to TRBD2 covers 10 bases. CDR3 size: 16 residues. J lost 2 bases, V lost 4 bases, and 6 bases had no gene match. Germline V gene data show CDR1 as MNHEY and CDR2 as SMNVEV (reference sequence).

This clonotype was seen a handful of times. The CDR3 ends on some other residue instead of the conserved phenylalanine or tryptophan, so this is likely a read error. No DNA is shown, since the ends of the CDR3 on it are uncertain; the CDR3 is the one TCRdb lists. This chain uses TRBV4-2 with TRBJ2-1; the table's D call, TRBD2, was not checked against the DNA. Germline V gene sequence: CDR1 LGHNA, CDR2 YNFKEQ. Termini included, the CDR3 measures 14 amino acids. The CDR3 loop is CASSQDGLAGEKFL.

This clonotype was recorded at least ten times. The chain carries TRBV5-1 and TRBJ2-2; tentatively, D is TRBD2 (5 bases). CDR1 and CDR2 from the germline V gene are SGHRS and YFSETQ. V was pared by 1 base and J by 2 bases, with 6 bases between. The CDR3 contains 14 residues. Here the CDR3 DNA reads TGCGCCAGCAGCTTGAGCGGAAACACCGGGGAGCTGTTTTTT. Protein sequence: CASSLSGNTGELFF.

In this sample, this clonotype turned up many times. This chain links TRBV16 with TRBJ1-2; the D is unclear. The CDR3 consists of 15 residues. Trimming left V 2 bases short and J 0 bases short, with 10 bases between. Germline V gene sequence: CDR1 KGHSY, CDR2 FQNENV. CDR3 DNA: TGTGCCAGCAGCCAAGAGATAGTGACTAACTATGGCTACACCTTC. Residues: CASSQEIVTNYGYTF.

In its sample, this clonotype was seen many times. The V call is TRBV20-1, the J call TRBJ1-5; D may be TRBD1 (5 bases). The V end lost 4 bases, the J end lost 9 bases, and 19 bases lay between the germline ends. Germline CDR1 is DFQATT and CDR2 is SNEGSKA (reference sequence). This CDR3 has 14 residues. CDR3 protein: CSATSGRTARPQHF. The CDR3 DNA follows: TGCAGTGCTACCTCGGGGCGGACTGCGCGGCCCCAGCATTTT.